This is a list of T cell receptor beta chains from one sample in a study of CD8 T cells in Susac syndrome. TCRdb re-called the immunoSEQ multiplex PCR reads with MiXCR, one entry per CDR3 protein. The data hold under 85,000 distinct CDR3 sequences, with about 94% observed a single time. Sequenced sample: CD8+ T cells from PBMCs. These receptors all stem from a human donor with Susac syndrome. CDR3s include the opening cysteine and the closing phenylalanine or tryptophan. The D gene is left open where the match is weak. Only part of the rows carry a size: once, few, many, or a class if the clone is expanded.

V	J	D	length	size	DNA	CDR3
TRBV19	TRBJ2-7	TRBD1	14	NA	TGTGCCAGTAGTATATCGGCAGGGGGCTACGAGCAGTACTTC	CASSISAGGYEQYF
TRBV19	TRBJ2-7	NA	10	NA	TGTGCCAGTATCTTCTTATCCCAGTACTTC	CASIFLSQYF
TRBV12-3/TRBV12-4	TRBJ2-5	NA	13	NA	TGTGCCAGCACCCCCCCAGGAAAAGAGACCCAGTACTTC	CASTPPGKETQYF
TRBV12-3/TRBV12-4	TRBJ2-4	TRBD1	19	NA	TGTGCCAGCAGTTTAGATTGGGGGACAGGGGGCCATAGCAAAAACATTCAGTACTTC	CASSLDWGTGGHSKNIQYF
TRBV24-1	TRBJ2-1	NA	15	NA	TGTGCCACCAGTGATGGTGACGTAATGTACAATGAGCAGTTCTTC	CATSDGDVMYNEQFF
TRBV12-5	TRBJ2-1	TRBD1	14	NA	TGTGCTAGTGGTTTGGTACAGGGGGCAGATGAGCAGTTCTTC	CASGLVQGADEQFF
TRBV7-2	TRBJ1-1	NA	14	few	TGTGCCAGCAGCTCGTCGGGGACGAGCACTGAAGCTTTCTTT	CASSSSGTSTEAFF
TRBV6-5	TRBJ1-6	TRBD1	15	NA	TGTGCCAGCACGGACAGGGGCGTTCCCCATTCACCCCTCCACTTT	CASTDRGVPHSPLHF
TRBV24-1	TRBJ2-2	TRBD2	15	once	TGTGCCACCAGTGACCTTAGCGGGAGAATCGGGGAGCTGTTTTTT	CATSDLSGRIGELFF
TRBV5-4	TRBJ2-1	TRBD1	16	NA	TGTGCCAGCAGCTTACCACGGGACAGGGCCTACAATGAGCAGTTCTTC	CASSLPRDRAYNEQFF
TRBV15	TRBJ2-1	TRBD1	17	NA	TGTGCCACCGGAGGCGCGGACAGGGGGAGCGCCTACAATGAGCAGTTCTTC	CATGGADRGSAYNEQFF
TRBV19	TRBJ1-5	TRBD1	14	NA	TGTGCCAGTAGTTGGACAGGGCAGGGTCAGCCCCAGCATTTT	CASSWTGQGQPQHF
TRBV6-5	TRBJ2-7	TRBD2	13	NA	TGTGCCAGCAGTTACTCGACAGCGGGGGACCTGTACTTC	CASSYSTAGDLYF
TRBV14	TRBJ2-7	TRBD1	13	once	TGTGCCAGTGGCCAACAGGGGATCGACGAGCAGTACTTC	CASGQQGIDEQYF
TRBV15	TRBJ2-7	NA	14	NA	TGTGCCACCAGCAGAGATGGTCTAGCCTACGAGCAGTACTTC	CATSRDGLAYEQYF
TRBV28	TRBJ2-1	NA	14	NA	TGTGCCAGCAGTCTAGGGTGGTTTGGAAATGAGCAGTTCTTC	CASSLGWFGNEQFF
TRBV9	TRBJ1-1	NA	16	NA	TGTGCCAGCAGCGTGAACAGGGTAGGGGGAAACACTGAAGCTTTCTTT	CASSVNRVGGNTEAFF
TRBV5-4	TRBJ2-5	NA	12	NA	TGTGCCAGCAGCCGCGATGGGGAGACCCAGTACTTC	CASSRDGETQYF
TRBV4-3	TRBJ2-5	NA	15	NA	TGCGCCAGCAGCCAGAGGGGAGCCAGCCAAGAGACCCAGTACTTC	CASSQRGASQETQYF
TRBV4-3	TRBJ1-5	NA	13	NA	TGCGCCAGCAGCCAAGAAAGGGATCAGCCCCAGCATTTT	CASSQERDQPQHF
TRBV27	TRBJ2-1	NA	17	once	TGTGCCAGCAGTAAAACGGGGAGTTCAAGCTCCTACAATGAGCGTTTCTTC	CASSKTGSSSSYNERFF
TRBV5-1	TRBJ2-1	NA	17	few	TGCGCCAGCAGTCCGGAGGGGCCCTCAAACTCCTACAATGAGCAGTTCTTC	CASSPEGPSNSYNEQFF
TRBV6-5	TRBJ2-4	NA	15	NA	TGTGCCAGCAGTTATACCAGGGCGGATCGAAACATTCAGTACTTC	CASSYTRADRNIQYF
TRBV7-9	TRBJ2-7	NA	13	NA	TGTGCCAGCTCGGACCCCCCCCTCCTCGAGCAGTACTTC	CASSDPPLLEQYF
TRBV4-2	TRBJ2-7	TRBD2	16	NA	TGTGCCAGCAGCCGAGTAACCCTAGCGGGGGCCTACGAGCAGTACTTC	CASSRVTLAGAYEQYF
TRBV27	TRBJ2-7	TRBD2	17	NA	TGTGCCAGCAGTTTCGCGAACCCCGGGACTAGCGTCTACGAGCAGTACTTC	CASSFANPGTSVYEQYF
TRBV5-1	TRBJ1-4	NA	13	NA	TGCGCCAGCAGCCCTCCGGGGTTAGAAAAACTGTTTTTT	CASSPPGLEKLFF
TRBV27	TRBJ2-5	TRBD2	16	NA	TGTGCCAGCAGCATTAGGGATCTAGCGGGGCGACGGACCCAGTACTTC	CASSIRDLAGRRTQYF
TRBV7-9	TRBJ2-7	TRBD2	14	NA	TGTGCCAGCAAAGGGCGGGAGGACAACTACGAGCAGTACTTC	CASKGREDNYEQYF
TRBV14	TRBJ2-5	NA	15	NA	TGTGCCAGCAGCCAAGAGGACTCGTTCCAAGAGACCCAGTACTTC	CASSQEDSFQETQYF
TRBV27	TRBJ1-5	NA	14	NA	TGTGCCAGCAGCAGGGACATCGGGAATCAGCCCCAGCATTTT	CASSRDIGNQPQHF
TRBV29-1	TRBJ2-1	TRBD1	15	NA	TGCAGCGGTGCGACCGGGACAGGGGGAGAGAATGAGCAGTTCTTC	CSGATGTGGENEQFF
TRBV7-3	TRBJ2-3	TRBD2	17	NA	TGTGCCAGCAGCTCCGCCGGGGAGCGGGATTACACAGATACGCAGTATTTT	CASSSAGERDYTDTQYF
TRBV4-2	TRBJ2-1	TRBD1	14	NA	TGTGCCAGCAGCCACTCGGACAGGGAGTTTGAGCAGTTCTTC	CASSHSDREFEQFF
TRBV12-3/TRBV12-4	TRBJ2-7	NA	12	NA	TGTGCCAGCAGCAACAGTCTTTACGAGCAGTACTTC	CASSNSLYEQYF
TRBV4-3	TRBJ2-2	NA	15	NA	TGCGCCAGCAGCCAAGATTTTGGAGGGATCGGGGAGCTGTTTTTT	CASSQDFGGIGELFF
TRBV6-5	TRBJ2-7	NA	17	NA	TGTGCCAGCAGTTACGGTGGGACTGAGGGGGCAACCTACGAGCAGTACTTC	CASSYGGTEGATYEQYF
TRBV19	TRBJ1-1	NA	12	NA	TGTGCCAGTAACTGGGATGGCACTGAAGCTTTCTTT	CASNWDGTEAFF
TRBV18	TRBJ2-1	NA	16	NA	TGTGCCAGCTCACCAATTGAAGGGACGGGGTACAATGAGCAGTTCTTC	CASSPIEGTGYNEQFF
TRBV7-8	TRBJ1-5	NA	14	NA	TGTGCCAGCAGCCAGTTTCTGGGATCGACGACCCAGCATTTT	CASSQFLGSTTQHF
TRBV9	TRBJ2-5	NA	17	NA	TGTGCCAGCAGCGTAGCTCGCGGGGGGACAGTTCAAGAGACCCAGTACTTC	CASSVARGGTVQETQYF
TRBV2	TRBJ2-7	NA	14	NA	TGTGCCAGCAGCGCGTCCAACAGGGACTACGAGCAGTACTTC	CASSASNRDYEQYF
TRBV4-2	TRBJ2-3	TRBD2	16	NA	TGTGCCAGCAGCCAAGAAACTAGCGGTGGCACAGATACGCAGTATTTT	CASSQETSGGTDTQYF
TRBV5-4	TRBJ2-2	TRBD1	15	NA	TGTGCCAGCAGTCGGGCACAGGGGGACGCCGGGGAGCTGTTTTTT	CASSRAQGDAGELFF
TRBV19	TRBJ1-2	NA	14	NA	TGTGCCAGTAGTATTTACCTGGAGCACTATGGCTACACCTTC	CASSIYLEHYGYTF
TRBV12-3/TRBV12-4	TRBJ2-5	NA	13	NA	TGTGCCAGCAGCCTACTGGCTCGGGAGACCCAGTACTTC	CASSLLARETQYF
TRBV29-1	TRBJ2-6	TRBD2	20	NA	TGCAGCGTTGCGCCTAGTTTTTTCGGGACTAGCGCGTCTGGGGCCAACGTCCTGACTTTC	CSVAPSFFGTSASGANVLTF
TRBV6-5	TRBJ2-6	NA	15	NA	TGTGCCAGCAGGCACCCCTACTCTGGGGCCAACGTCCTGACTTTC	CASRHPYSGANVLTF
TRBV30	TRBJ2-3	NA	14	NA	TGTGCCTGGAGTGAAGGGATCCCCCGCCATACGCAGTATTTT	CAWSEGIPRHTQYF
TRBV29-1	TRBJ2-3	TRBD2	13	NA	TGCAGCGCGTCTAGCGGGGACTCAGATACGCAGTATTTT	CSASSGDSDTQYF
TRBV7-9	TRBJ2-1	TRBD2	14	NA	TGTGCCATTCAAACTAGCGGGGGAAACAATGAGCAGTTCTTC	CAIQTSGGNNEQFF
TRBV20-1	TRBJ2-3	NA	13	NA	TGCAGTGCTAGGGTGATCGACACAGATACGCAGTATTTT	CSARVIDTDTQYF
TRBV4-3	TRBJ1-5	NA	16	NA	TGCGCCAGCAGCCAAGATACGGGGGCGCGGAATCAGCCCCAGCATTTT	CASSQDTGARNQPQHF
TRBV7-9	TRBJ2-5	NA	13	NA	TGTGCCAGCAGCTTAGTGTACGAAGAGACCCAGTACTTC	CASSLVYEETQYF
TRBV29-1	TRBJ2-1	NA	14	NA	TGCAGCGTCTCAGGGGAACCCTCCTACAATGAGCAGTTCTTC	CSVSGEPSYNEQFF
TRBV4-2	TRBJ2-7	TRBD2	15	NA	TGTGCCAGCAGCCAAGATCCCAGCGGGGTTTACGAGCAGTACTTC	CASSQDPSGVYEQYF
TRBV7-6	TRBJ1-1	TRBD1	13	NA	TGTGCCAGCAGCCCGGGACAGATCACTGAAGCTTTCTTT	CASSPGQITEAFF
TRBV4-3	TRBJ1-1	NA	17	NA	TGCGCCAGCAGCCAAGTACGGGGCGGGATGGGTGACACTGAAGCTTTCTTT	CASSQVRGGMGDTEAFF
TRBV13	TRBJ2-1	NA	16	NA	TGTGCCAGCAGCTCCGGGAGCTGGGGATCTTACAATGAGCAGTTCTTC	CASSSGSWGSYNEQFF
TRBV29-1	TRBJ2-2	TRBD2	14	NA	TGCAGCATTAGCGGGAGGGCTGAGGCCGGGGAGCTGTTTTTT	CSISGRAEAGELFF